Below, one T cell receptor beta chain is given with its context. This clonotype was recorded a few times. The clone's antigen remains unknown. Base qualities are not provided; no much larger clone lies one nucleotide away. To prepare the library, RT-PCR was applied. The sequencer listed for this sample is NextSeq 550. In-frame beta chains were kept once TCRdb had trimmed the public reads at Q25 with fastp and called clones with MiXCR. CDR3 protein duplicates are merged, each entry listing the most common genes and DNA. The sample table lists around 200,000 distinct CDR3 sequences, roughly two fifths of them with a count of one. Clones ranked in the top ten supply under 14% of the sample. The data were taken from a study of patients and donors after allogeneic stem cell transplantation (dated by TCRdb to 2020 to 2021). Its CDR3 holds 12 amino acids, cysteine through phenylalanine. Kept here is only the CDR3 DNA, which spans 36 bases and is read in frame from base 1. Sequences SGHDT (CDR1) and YYEEEE (CDR2) are obtained from the germline V gene. V was cut back by 0 bases and J by 10 bases, leaving a gap of 10 bases between them.

This TCR derives from a human donor who was either an allogeneic HSCT recipient or a stem cell or donor lymphocyte infusion donor (not recorded which). It is not recorded whose cells these are; they may come from a transplant donor. The chain is made from TRBV5-6 and TRBJ1-1; no D segment can be confidently identified. Sequences were obtained from blood, either unsorted or a sorted T cell fraction (not recorded which). The DNA sequence is as follows: TGTGCCAGCAGCTTGGGACCCTCGGGAGCTTTCTTT. Its protein reads: CASSLGPSGAFF.